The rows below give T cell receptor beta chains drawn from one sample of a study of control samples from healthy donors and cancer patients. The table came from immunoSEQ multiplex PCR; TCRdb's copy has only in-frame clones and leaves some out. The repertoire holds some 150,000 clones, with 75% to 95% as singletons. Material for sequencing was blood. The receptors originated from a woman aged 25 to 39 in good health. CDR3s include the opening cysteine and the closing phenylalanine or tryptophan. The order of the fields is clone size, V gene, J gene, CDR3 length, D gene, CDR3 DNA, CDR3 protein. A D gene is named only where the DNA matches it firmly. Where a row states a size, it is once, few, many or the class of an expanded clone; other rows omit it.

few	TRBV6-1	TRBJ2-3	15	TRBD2	TGTGCCAGCAGTGAAGGGCGGGGGGGCGCAGATACGCAGTATTTT	CASSEGRGGADTQYF
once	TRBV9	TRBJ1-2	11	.	TGTGCCAGCAGCAGGGGCTATGGCTACACCTTC	CASSRGYGYTF
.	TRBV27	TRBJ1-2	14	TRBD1	TGTGCCAGCAGTTTATCAGGAGGGGGCAATGGCTACACCTTC	CASSLSGGGNGYTF
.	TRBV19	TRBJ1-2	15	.	TGTGCCAGTAGTATGTACAGGTCGTCTAACTATGGCTACACCTTC	CASSMYRSSNYGYTF
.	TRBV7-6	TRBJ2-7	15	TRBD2	TGTGCCAGCAGCTTAGGGAGCGGGGGGGCCGGCGAGCAGTACTTC	CASSLGSGGAGEQYF
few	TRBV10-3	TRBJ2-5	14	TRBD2	TGTGCCATCGGACTAGCGGGAGGCGGGGAGACCCAGTACTTC	CAIGLAGGGETQYF
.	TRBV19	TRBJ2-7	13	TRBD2	TGTGCCAGTAGTGGCCGTACTAGCGGGAGGCAGTACTTC	CASSGRTSGRQYF
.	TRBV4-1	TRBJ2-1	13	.	TGCGCCAGCAGCCCTGACGCCTACAATGAGCAGTTCTTC	CASSPDAYNEQFF
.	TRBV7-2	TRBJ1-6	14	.	TGTGCCAGCAGCTTAGTAGTTACTAATTCACCCCTCCACTTT	CASSLVVTNSPLHF
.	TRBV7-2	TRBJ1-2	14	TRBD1	TGTGCCAGCAGCTACCGACAGGGGTCCTATGGCTACACCTTC	CASSYRQGSYGYTF
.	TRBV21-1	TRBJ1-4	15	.	TGTGCCAGCAGCAAAGGGGGGGATTGGCTTGGCAAACTGTTTTTT	CASSKGGDWLGKLFF
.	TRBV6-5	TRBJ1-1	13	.	TGTGCCAGCAGTTACTGGCAGAACACTGAAGCTTTCTTT	CASSYWQNTEAFF
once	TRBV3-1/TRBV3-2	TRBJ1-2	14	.	TGTGCCAGCAGCCAAGCCCAGGGGTGGCGGGGCTACACCTTC	CASSQAQGWRGYTF
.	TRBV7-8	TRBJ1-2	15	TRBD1	TGTGCCAGCAGCGGAGGGACAGGGGCGAACTATGGCTACACCTTC	CASSGGTGANYGYTF
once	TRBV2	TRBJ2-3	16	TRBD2	TGTGCCAGCAGTGAATGGCGGGAGGGCCCCGCAGATACGCAGTATTTT	CASSEWREGPADTQYF
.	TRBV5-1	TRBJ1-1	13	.	TGCGCCAGCAGCTTGAGGGGCGACACTGAAGCTTTCTTT	CASSLRGDTEAFF
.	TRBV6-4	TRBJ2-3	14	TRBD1	TGTGCCAGCAGTGACTCAGGGGGCCCAGATACGCAGTATTTT	CASSDSGGPDTQYF
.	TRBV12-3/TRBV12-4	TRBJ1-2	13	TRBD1	TGTGCCAGCAGTACAGACAGGGGGCGTGGCTACACCTTC	CASSTDRGRGYTF
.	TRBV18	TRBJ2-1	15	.	TGTGCCAGCTCACCACCAAACAGACCCTACAATGAGCAGTTCTTC	CASSPPNRPYNEQFF
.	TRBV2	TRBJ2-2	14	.	TGTGCCAGCAGGGCCGCGCGGGGCACCGGGGAGCTGTTTTTT	CASRAARGTGELFF
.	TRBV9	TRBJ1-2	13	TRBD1	TGTGCCAGCAGCCTAGAACAGGGGTATGGCTACACCTTC	CASSLEQGYGYTF
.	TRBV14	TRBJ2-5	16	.	TGTGCCAGCAGCCAAGGTAGACTCGTGGGCGAAGAGACCCAGTACTTC	CASSQGRLVGEETQYF
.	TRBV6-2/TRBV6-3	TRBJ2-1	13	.	TGTGCCAGCAGTTCCGACTTGCCCAATGAGCAGTTCTTC	CASSSDLPNEQFF
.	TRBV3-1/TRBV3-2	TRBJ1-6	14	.	TGTGCCAGCAGCCAAGTAAGGGATGGTTCACCCCTCCACTTT	CASSQVRDGSPLHF
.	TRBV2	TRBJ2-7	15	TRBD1	TGTGCCAGCAGAGTGCGACAGGGTCCCTCCTACGAGCAGTACTTC	CASRVRQGPSYEQYF
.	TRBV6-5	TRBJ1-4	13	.	TGTGCCAGCAGTTACAGGGGCGGAGAAAAACTGTTTTTT	CASSYRGGEKLFF
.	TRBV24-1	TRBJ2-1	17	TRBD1	TGTGCCACCAGTGACCCCTACAGGGGGCAGGACTACAATGAGCAGTTCTTC	CATSDPYRGQDYNEQFF
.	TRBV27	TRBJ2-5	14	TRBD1	TGTGCCAGCAGTAGACAGGGGGTAACAGAGACCCAGTACTTC	CASSRQGVTETQYF
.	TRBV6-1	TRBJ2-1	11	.	TGTGCCAGCAGGGGGAACAATGAGCAGTTCTTC	CASRGNNEQFF
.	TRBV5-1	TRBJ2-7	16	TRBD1	TGCGCCAGCAGCTTGAAGTCCGGGACAGGGGACTACGAGCAGTACTTC	CASSLKSGTGDYEQYF
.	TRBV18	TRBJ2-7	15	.	TGTGCCAGCTCACCACCCGGGCGGCTTACCTACGAGCAGTACTTC	CASSPPGRLTYEQYF
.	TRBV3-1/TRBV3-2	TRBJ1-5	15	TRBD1	TGTGCCAGCAGCCAAGGGCCAGGGGGGGATCAGCCCCAGCATTTT	CASSQGPGGDQPQHF
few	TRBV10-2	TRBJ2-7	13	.	TGCGCCAGCAGTGAGTCACATGTCTACGAGCAGTACTTC	CASSESHVYEQYF
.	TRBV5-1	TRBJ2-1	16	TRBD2	TGCGCCAGCAGATGGAATAGCGGGAGCTCCTACAATGAGCAGTTCTTC	CASRWNSGSSYNEQFF
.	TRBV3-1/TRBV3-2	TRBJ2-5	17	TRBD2	TGTGCCAGCAGCCAAGGATTCGGTAGCGGGATGGAGGAGACCCAGTACTTC	CASSQGFGSGMEETQYF
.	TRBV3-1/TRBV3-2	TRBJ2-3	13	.	TGTGCCAGCAGCCGACTAGAGACAGATACGCAGTATTTT	CASSRLETDTQYF
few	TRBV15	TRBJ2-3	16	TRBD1	TGTGCCACCAGCAGAGGCAGTGACAGGGCGTCAGATACGCAGTATTTT	CATSRGSDRASDTQYF
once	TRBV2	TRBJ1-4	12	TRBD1	TGTGCCAGCAGGGACAGGGGTGAAAAACTGTTTTTT	CASRDRGEKLFF
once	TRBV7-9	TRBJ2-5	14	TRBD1	TGTGCCAGCAGCCTACCGACAGGGCGGGAGACCCAGTACTTC	CASSLPTGRETQYF
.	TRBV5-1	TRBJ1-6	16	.	TGCGCCAGCAGCTTGGGTACAGTCCCACCCAATTCACCCCTCCACTTT	CASSLGTVPPNSPLHF
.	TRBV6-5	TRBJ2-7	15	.	.	CASSTSTGLSYEQYF
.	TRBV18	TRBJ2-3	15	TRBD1	TGTGCCAGCTCATCTACAGGGGTGGAGGAAGATACGCAGTATTTT	CASSSTGVEEDTQYF